This passage covers 2 T cell receptor beta chains from one sample sequenced in a study of T cells in Graves' hyperthyroidism and ophthalmopathy. RNA transcripts yielded amplified TCR beta CDR3 regions. The HTBI primer set served for first-round RT-PCR of the TCR CDR3. TCRdb reprocessed the multiplex PCR reads via MiXCR and lists one record per CDR3 protein. The table has about 420,000 distinct CDR3 sequences, 15% to 19% seen once. Sequenced sample: blood. The source of these receptors is a young woman with Graves' hyperthyroidism.

The chain recombines TRBV7-9 with TRBJ2-1, with a tentative D call TRBD2 (7 bases). The CDR3 length is 16 residues. The germline V and J ends were trimmed by 5 bases and 4 bases, with 18 bases remaining between them. Per germline, CDR1 SEHNR and CDR2 FQNEAQ (reference sequence). DNA of the CDR3: TGTGCCAGCAGCCCTTCAACGGGGGGCTTGTACAATGAGCAGTTCTTC. Translated, it gives CASSPSTGGLYNEQFF.

On this clonotype: This may be a read error, as it is one base from a much larger clone. This chain connects TRBV7-2 to TRBJ2-7, with D perhaps assigned TRBD1 or TRBD2 (5 bases each). The CDR3 is 14 amino acids. Germline values: CDR1 SGHTA, CDR2 FQGNSA. Trimming cost V 4 bases and J 4 bases, with 14 bases left between them. In DNA, the CDR3 is TGTGCCAGCAGCTCCCCTATGAGGGGATACGAGCAGTACTTC. Translated: CASSSPMRGYEQYF.